These 14 T cell receptor beta chains share one sample of origin, sequenced in a study of T cell changes during pregnancy in multiple sclerosis. Profiled with immunoSEQ multiplex PCR; TCRdb holds only in-frame clones, not every one. Of 70,000 to 80,000 clones in the sample, about 85% were seen once. The sample in question was peripheral blood, obtained before pregnancy. The receptor source for this set is a female donor with multiple sclerosis, enrolled in a pregnancy study.

This clone was detected only once. The chain uses TRBV27 and TRBJ2-1, with TRBD1 matching over 8 bases. V shed 6 bases, J shed 2 bases, and the junction held 3 bases outside the gene matches. Germline V lookup: CDR1 MNHEY, CDR2 SMNVEV (reference sequence). The CDR3 extends over 14 amino acids. The CDR3 region has the DNA TGTGCCAGCAGGCCAGGGGGCACCTACAATGAGCAGTTCTTC. Translated, it gives CASRPGGTYNEQFF.

This sequence joins TRBV7-7 and TRBJ2-5; 11 bases agree with TRBD2. Unmatched junction bases numbered 11, after V lost 4 bases and J lost 4 bases. The length of the CDR3 is 17 residues. From germline, CDR1 is SSHAT and CDR2 FNYEAQ (reference sequence). The CDR3 reads CASSSVLAGGSLETQYF. The DNA of the CDR3 is TGTGCCAGCAGCTCCGTTCTAGCGGGGGGCAGTTTAGAGACCCAGTACTTC. The full variable domain, with the rest looked up from reference TRBV7-7 and TRBJ2-5, is GAGVSQSPRYKVTKRGQDVTLRCDPISSHATLYWYQQALGQGPEFLTYFNYEAQPDKSGLPSDRFSAERPEGSISTLTIQRTEQRDSAMYRCASSSVLAGGSLETQYFGPGTRLLVL.

This clone was seen more than once but under ten times. The chain employs TRBV28 and TRBJ1-6; D ambiguous. This CDR3 contains 12 residues. V shed 8 bases and J shed 6 bases, with 8 bases lying between them. Germline V gene data show CDR1 as MDHEN and CDR2 as SYDVKM. The CDR3 loop is CASCRGNSPLHF. The CDR3 DNA is TGTGCCAGCTGTCGCGGTAATTCACCCCTCCACTTT.

The chain combines TRBV6-5 with TRBJ2-1; 14 bases agree with TRBD2. The CDR3 runs 15 residues. After removal of 5 bases from V and 6 bases from J, the junction contained 3 bases not matched to a gene. Looked up from germline, CDR1 is MNHEY and CDR2 is SVGAGI. CDR3 bases: TGTGCCAGCAGTCTGACTAGCGGGGGGGCCAATGAGCAGTTCTTC. Protein sequence: CASSLTSGGANEQFF.

The rearrangement uses TRBV18 and TRBJ2-1; tentatively, D is TRBD2 (6 bases). Per germline, CDR1 KGHSH and CDR2 LQKENI. The CDR3 extends over 12 amino acids. V was clipped by 6 bases and J by 10 bases, with 13 bases between them. The CDR3 region is CASSPPGDEQFF. DNA for the CDR3: TGTGCCAGCTCTCCCCCGGGGGACGAGCAGTTCTTC.

This clone is medium-sized. V is TRBV6-5 and J is TRBJ2-1; D may be TRBD2 (7 bases). The CDR3 sequence is 14 residues long. From germline, CDR1 is MNHEY and CDR2 SVGAGI. Trimming removed 6 bases from V and 9 bases from J, with 18 bases in between. The CDR3 nucleotides are TGTGCCAGCAGACCCCGGGGGGCGATTTCTGAGCAGTTCTTC. Its translation: CASRPRGAISEQFF.

This sequence joins TRBV7-8 and TRBJ2-7; D perhaps matches TRBD2 (6 bases). This CDR3 has 14 amino acids. Germline V gene sequence: CDR1 SGHVS, CDR2 FQNEAQ. The V end lost 3 bases, the J end lost 1 base, and 10 bases lay between the germline ends. The CDR3 sequence is CASSFPGGSYEQYF. The CDR3 region has the DNA TGTGCCAGCAGCTTTCCCGGGGGATCCTACGAGCAGTACTTC.

V usage is TRBV19 and J usage is TRBJ1-1; the D is unclear. The CDR3 has 14 amino acids. Germline V gives CDR1 LNHDA, CDR2 SQIVND (reference sequence). V was clipped by 7 bases and J by 5 bases, with 17 bases between them. The DNA of the CDR3 is TGTGCCAGTACCCTAGGCCGGGGATGGACTGAAGCTTTCTTT. Amino acids: CASTLGRGWTEAFF.

The rearrangement joins TRBV6-4 to TRBJ2-3, with D perhaps matching TRBD1 (6 bases). The CDR3 covers 14 residues. Germline CDR1 and CDR2: MRHNA and SNTAGT. V lost 3 bases to trimming and J lost 6 bases, with 13 bases between them. The CDR3 coding sequence is TGTGCCAGCAGTGAGAACAGGGAGTTGGATACGCAGTATTTT. Translation gives CASSENRELDTQYF.

The table lists this clone with a few counts. J is TRBJ1-2 and V is TRBV4-1; the D gene is possibly TRBD1 (6 bases). V lost 4 bases to trimming and J lost 4 bases, with 13 bases between them. CDR3 length: 14 residues. The germline V gene has CDR1 MGHRA and CDR2 YSYEKL. CDR3 bases: TGCGCCAGCAGCCCGAACAGGGAGCGCTATGGCTACACCTTC. Its protein is CASSPNRERYGYTF.

The CDR3 sequence: CASSEVSWANQPQHF. CDR3 nucleotide sequence: TGTGCCAGCAGTGAAGTATCCTGGGCAAATCAGCCCCAGCATTTT. J is TRBJ1-5 and V is TRBV6-1; D is undetermined. CDR1 and CDR2 (germline): MNHNS, SASEGT. V was trimmed by 1 base and J by 4 bases, leaving 11 bases between them. The CDR3 extends over 15 amino acids.

This clone was observed once. The gene calls are TRBV5-1 and TRBJ2-7; D is perhaps TRBD1 (5 bases). With 6 bases removed from V and 7 bases from J, the gap between germline ends came to 26 bases. Germline CDR1 and CDR2: SGHRS and YFSETQ. CDR3 length equals 16 residues. The CDR3 nucleotides read TGCGCCAGCATGTGGCAGGGCGGCGTGAGTAAAGAAGAGCAGTACTTC. It specifies CASMWQGGVSKEEQYF. The full variable domain, with the rest looked up from reference TRBV5-1 and TRBJ2-7, is KAGVTQTPRYLIKTRGQQVTLSCSPISGHRSVSWYQQTPGQGLQFLFEYFSETQRNKGNFPGRFSGRQFSNSRSEMNVSTLELGDSALYLCASMWQGGVSKEEQYFGPGTRLTVT.

This chain links TRBV7-2 with TRBJ2-5, with 14 bases fitting TRBD2. CDR3 length equals 17 residues. Germline loops: CDR1 SGHTA, CDR2 FQGNSA. The trim removed 5 bases at V and 5 bases at J, leaving 10 bases unmatched. CDR3 protein: CASSKERLAGGQETQYF. The CDR3, as DNA: TGTGCCAGCAGCAAGGAAAGACTAGCGGGGGGGCAGGAGACCCAGTACTTC.

V and J are TRBV6-1 and TRBJ2-5; no clear D. V shed 4 bases and J shed 4 bases, with 10 bases lying between them. The germline gives CDR1 MNHNS, CDR2 SASEGT. The length of the CDR3 is 13 residues. CDR3 DNA: TGTGCCAGCAGTGTCGGGTCACCAGAGACCCAGTACTTC. Encoded protein: CASSVGSPETQYF.